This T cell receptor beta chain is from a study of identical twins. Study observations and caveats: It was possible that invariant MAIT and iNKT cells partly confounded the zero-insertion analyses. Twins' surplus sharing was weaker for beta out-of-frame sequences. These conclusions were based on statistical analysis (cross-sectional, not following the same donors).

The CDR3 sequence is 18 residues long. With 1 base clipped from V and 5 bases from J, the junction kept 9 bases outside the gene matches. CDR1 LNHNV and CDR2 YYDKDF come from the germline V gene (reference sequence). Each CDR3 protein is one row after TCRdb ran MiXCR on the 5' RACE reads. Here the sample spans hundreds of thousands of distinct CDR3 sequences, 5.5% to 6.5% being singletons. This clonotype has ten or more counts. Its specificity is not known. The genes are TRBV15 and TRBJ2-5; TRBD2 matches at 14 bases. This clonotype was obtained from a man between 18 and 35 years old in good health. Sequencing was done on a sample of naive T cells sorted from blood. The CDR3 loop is CATSRGTSGRPDGETQYF. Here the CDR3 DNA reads TGTGCCACCAGCAGAGGGACTAGCGGGAGGCCTGACGGGGAGACCCAGTACTTC.